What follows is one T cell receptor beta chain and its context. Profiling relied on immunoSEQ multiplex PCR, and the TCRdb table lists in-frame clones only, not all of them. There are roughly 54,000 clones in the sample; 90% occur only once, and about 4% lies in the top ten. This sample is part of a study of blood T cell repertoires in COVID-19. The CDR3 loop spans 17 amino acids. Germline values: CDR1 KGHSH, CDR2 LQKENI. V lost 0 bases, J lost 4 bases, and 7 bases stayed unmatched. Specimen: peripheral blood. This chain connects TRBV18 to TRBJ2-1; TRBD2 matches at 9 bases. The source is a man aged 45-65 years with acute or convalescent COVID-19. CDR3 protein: CASSPPSGRGAYNEQFF. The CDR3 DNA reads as TGTGCCAGCTCACCACCTAGCGGGAGAGGGGCATACAATGAGCAGTTCTTC.